This T cell receptor (beta chain) was identified in a study of blood T cell repertoires in COVID-19 (dated by TCRdb to 2019 to 2021). Notes on the research overall: Samples from collaborators originated in the United States, Italy and Spain and spanned both the acute and convalescent phases of COVID-19. The material from the prospective study consisted of cDNA or gDNA derived from T cells, B-cell-depleted T cells, or PBMCs. Subjects who had been exposed to COVID-19, were actively infected with it, or had recovered from it provided the deeply sampled blood TCRbeta repertoires that made up the dataset. The repertoires were made available in a free public database intended to serve as a resource for research on the immune response to SARS-CoV-2. The samples were drawn from two sources: the first 160 participants of the ongoing ImmuneRACE study, and 1,200 or so subjects contributed by 6 global collaborators. A de-identified subject ID, COVID-19 status, age in years and sex were almost always included in the sample metadata. HLA class I and class II types, where available, came from metadata supplied by the sample provider rather than from assay-based typing. What the work shows at the level of the full study, not this receptor alone: The amount of clinical and demographic metadata varied by source and participant and was provided uncurated.

Taken from cysteine to phenylalanine, the CDR3 has 18 residues. Only CDR3 DNA is held: 54 bases, read in frame from base 1. Trimming leaves V shorter by 4 bases and J shorter by 7 bases, with the junction holding 19 bases beyond the gene matches. The germline V gene yields SNHLY for CDR1 and FYNNEI for CDR2. TCRbeta CDR3 regions were amplified from genomic DNA using the immunoSEQ Assay, a bias-controlled multiplex PCR. The authors' pipeline ran thus. The number of nucleated cells in each sample was estimated from the amplification of reference gene primers within the assay. To quantify the absolute abundance of each unique TCRbeta CDR3 rearrangement, sequence reads were collapsed and filtered. For each sample, productive Simpson clonality was calculated as the square root of Simpson's diversity index over productive rearrangements. Drawn from immuneACCESS, this table holds only the in-frame rearrangements with V and J called that TCRdb kept. Clones are partly lost; checked studies trace under half to an unresolved V gene and leave the rest unexplained. D and trimming come from the DNA, and the V and J calls and clone size come from that table. Present in this sample are 70,000 or so clones, about 80% of which were seen just once. Of the sample, 15% to 20% falls within the top ten clones.

Whole blood was collected in K2EDTA tubes by collaborating institutions according to the institutions' own protocols. For TCRbeta analysis, collaborators shipped samples as frozen whole blood, isolated PBMCs, or DNA extracted from either of those sample types. A remark on this clone: Its antigen is currently not known. No base quality information exists; no much larger clone differs at one position.

The sample comprised peripheral blood. The sequence joins TRBV2 to TRBJ1-5, and 7 junction bases match TRBD1. The TCR comes from a human donor in a cohort sampled during active COVID-19. The CDR3 amino acid sequence is: CASSGKAQGYWKKQPQHF. The DNA is TGTGCCAGCAGTGGGAAGGCACAGGGGTATTGGAAGAAACAGCCCCAGCATTTT.